The 31 T cell receptor beta chains given below trace back to one sample, sequenced in a study of blood T cell repertoires in COVID-19. Clones were read by immunoSEQ multiplex PCR, and TCRdb kept only the in-frame ones, dropping some. Of fewer than 300,000 clones listed, approximately 84% are singletons. Sequenced: peripheral blood. Every receptor here comes from a human donor with COVID-19, enrolled during active disease. The donor label of this sample is uncertain.

The chain recombines TRBV7-9 with TRBJ1-1; D not certain. The CDR3 spans 13 residues. Germline CDR1 and CDR2: SEHNR and FQNEAQ (reference sequence). The V gene lost 1 base and the J gene lost 4 bases, with 7 bases spanning the gap. The DNA for the CDR3 is TGTGCCAGCAGCTTAGATATGAGCACTGAAGCTTTCTTT. It codes for CASSLDMSTEAFF.

The CDR3 region has the DNA TGTGCCAGTTTTAGAACAGGGGGACGGGGATCCTACGAGCAGTACTTC. It yields the protein CASFRTGGRGSYEQYF. The V and J genes are TRBV28 and TRBJ2-7, with 8 positions matching TRBD1. The CDR3 consists of 16 residues. The germline gives CDR1 MDHEN, CDR2 SYDVKM. V trimming: 9 bases; J trimming: 1 base; junction bases outside the gene matches: 14.

V usage is TRBV11-1 and J usage is TRBJ2-1; TRBD1 matches at 8 bases. Germline assignment: CDR1 SGHAT and CDR2 FQDESV (reference sequence). This CDR3 spans 15 amino acids. V lost 2 bases and J lost 6; bases outside the gene matches: 6. In DNA form, the CDR3 reads TGTGCCAGCAGCTTAAGACAGGGGAGTACCAATGAGCAGTTCTTC. The encoded protein is CASSLRQGSTNEQFF.

Notes on this clone: At one boundary the junction diverges from the germline segment, which might be a read error. Here the CDR3 reads CASFARDRDPGVF. The CDR3 DNA is TGCGCCAGCTTCGCCCGGGACAGGGATCCGGGGGTCTTC. The chain joins TRBV5-1 to TRBJ2-1; TRBD1 matches at 9 bases. CDR3 size: 13 residues. The germline V gene has CDR1 SGHRS and CDR2 YFSETQ.

This clone occurred once. The chain joins TRBV19 to TRBJ1-2; D is undetermined. V gave up 2 bases and J gave up 4 bases, with 5 bases separating them. This CDR3 is built from 12 residues. Germline V CDR1 and CDR2: LNHDA, SQIVND (reference sequence). This CDR3 is CASSIRGYGYTF. Written as DNA, the CDR3 is TGTGCCAGTAGTATAAGAGGCTATGGCTACACCTTC.

The chain carries TRBV27 and TRBJ2-7; 8 bases align to TRBD2. The CDR3 has 16 residues. Per the germline V gene, CDR1 is MNHEY and CDR2 is SMNVEV (reference sequence). With V trimmed by 5 bases and J by 2 bases, 11 bases remained unmatched. CDR3: CASSGWSGSDTYEQYF. The CDR3, as DNA: TGTGCCAGCAGTGGCTGGAGCGGGAGCGATACCTACGAGCAGTACTTC.

The rearrangement uses TRBV6-5 and TRBJ2-7; no firm D call. CDR3 length equals 12 residues. The germline gives CDR1 MNHEY, CDR2 SVGAGI. Trimming left V 6 bases short and J 1 base short, with 7 bases between. CDR3 protein: CASRRASYEQYF. CDR3 DNA: TGTGCCAGCAGGAGAGCGTCCTACGAGCAGTACTTC.

Written as DNA, the CDR3 is TGTGCCAGCAGCCTGTTGGGCGGGAGCAGCGGAGAGACCCAGTACTTC. Amino acid sequence: CASSLLGGSSGETQYF. The rearrangement joins TRBV3-1 (or the pseudogene TRBV3-2) to TRBJ2-5; 7 nucleotides line up with TRBD2. The CDR3 is 16 residues long. V gave up 4 bases and J gave up 4 bases; unmatched junction bases: 12. CDR1 and CDR2 (germline): LGHDT, YNNKEL (reference sequence).

DNA of the CDR3: TGCGCCAGCAGCTTTGGCGGGAGGAACACCGGGGAGCTGTTTTTT. Translation gives CASSFGGRNTGELFF. The chain couples TRBV5-1 to TRBJ2-2, with 7 bases that match TRBD2. The germline gives CDR1 SGHRS, CDR2 YFSETQ. The ends lost 2 bases at V and 1 base at J; junction bases unmatched: 2. This CDR3 has 15 amino acids.

The chain joins TRBV28 to TRBJ2-7; the match to TRBD1 covers 7 bases. CDR1 is MDHEN, CDR2 SYDVKM, per germline. This CDR3 spans 15 amino acids. Losses at the gene ends were 5 bases for V and 0 bases for J; bases not matched to a gene: 7. The CDR3 nucleotides read TGTGCCAGCAGTGCGCCCGGGGACAGCTCCTACGAGCAGTACTTC. Its translation: CASSAPGDSSYEQYF.

This clone was detected once. The same CDR3 arises from other DNA sequences in this sample as well. This chain joins TRBV21-1 and TRBJ2-7; TRBD2 reflects the table's D call only, with no check against the DNA. TRBV21-1 is a pseudogene. The CDR3 contains 20 residues. The chain's CDR3 is CASSKLKREKTPWFKYEQYF. CDR3 bases: TGTGCCAGCAGCAAACTGAAGCGAGAGAAGACCCCCTGGTTTAAATACGAGCAGTACTTC.

The rearrangement links TRBV24-1 to TRBJ1-2; possibly TRBD1 for D (5 bases). Germline CDR1 KGHDR, CDR2 SFDVKD. V lost 3 bases, J lost 6 bases, and 10 bases lay in between. The CDR3 runs 13 residues. The DNA of the CDR3 is TGTGCCACCAGTGATCGTGGGGGGGATGGCTACACCTTC. Encoded protein: CATSDRGGDGYTF.

This clone was observed a few times. The rearrangement links TRBV19 to TRBJ2-2; TRBD2 is a possible D gene (6 bases). This CDR3 region has 16 residues. Deletions cut 1 base from V and 2 bases from J, with 11 bases between. CDR1 and CDR2 from the germline V gene are LNHDA and SQIVND (reference sequence). CDR3 sequence: CASSIGGTYNTGELFF. The CDR3 nucleotides are TGTGCCAGTAGTATAGGCGGGACTTATAACACCGGGGAGCTGTTTTTT.

The chain couples TRBV28 to TRBJ1-1; 9 positions match TRBD1. After removal of 6 bases from V and 2 bases from J, the junction contained 10 bases not matched to a gene. The CDR3 totals 16 residues. CDR1 is MDHEN, CDR2 SYDVKM, per germline. This CDR3 is CASSLAGTGTNTEAFF. The CDR3 coding sequence is TGTGCCAGCAGCCTGGCCGGGACAGGGACAAACACTGAAGCTTTCTTT.

The rearrangement joins TRBV3-1 (or the pseudogene TRBV3-2) to TRBJ1-1; maybe TRBD1 (6 bases). CDR3 length: 14 residues. The ends were cut back, 6 bases at V and 0 bases at J, with 11 bases in the middle. CDR1 LGHDT and CDR2 YNNKEL come from the germline V gene (reference sequence). The CDR3 nucleotides are TGTGCCAGCAGGATACAGGGAATGAACACTGAAGCTTTCTTT. Protein product: CASRIQGMNTEAFF.

The genes are TRBV19 and TRBJ2-5, with 7 bases that match TRBD1. This CDR3 spans 14 amino acids. With V trimmed by 5 bases and J by 3 bases, 6 bases remained unmatched. CDR1 LNHDA and CDR2 SQIVND come from the germline V gene (reference sequence). The CDR3 DNA reads as TGTGCCAGTAGTCTTACCGGGACAGAAGAGACCCAGTACTTC. This sequence encodes CASSLTGTEETQYF.

V is TRBV5-4 and J is TRBJ1-4, with D tentatively TRBD1 (5 bases). The CDR3 is made up of 15 amino acids. With 3 bases removed from V and 6 bases from J, the gap between germline ends came to 15 bases. Germline-derived CDR1 and CDR2 are SGHNT and YYREEE (reference sequence). CDR3 region: CASSSDPGGDEKLFF. CDR3 sequence (DNA): TGTGCCAGCAGCTCCGACCCGGGGGGGGATGAAAAACTGTTTTTT. The complete variable domain, with remaining parts taken from reference TRBV5-4 and TRBJ1-4, reads ETGVTQSPTHLIKTRGQQVTLRCSSQSGHNTVSWYQQALGQGPQFIFQYYREEENGRGNFPPRFSGLQFPNYSSELNVNALELDDSALYLCASSSDPGGDEKLFFGSGTQLSVL.

The V and J genes are TRBV19 and TRBJ2-3, with TRBD2 as a possible D gene (6 bases). The CDR3 covers 17 residues. Trimming shortened V by 6 bases and J by 1 base, and 20 bases separated the two germline ends. The germline V gene encodes CDR1 LNHDA and CDR2 SQIVND (reference sequence). The DNA of the CDR3 is TGTGCCAGTAGGGTGGATACGACTAGTCCTGGCACAGATACGCAGTATTTT. The encoded protein is CASRVDTTSPGTDTQYF.

The chain couples TRBV15 to TRBJ1-1, with unresolved D. Trimming removed 0 bases at V and 0 bases at J, with 14 bases between. This CDR3 has 17 residues. From germline, CDR1 is LNHNV and CDR2 YYDKDF (reference sequence). CDR3 DNA sequence: TGTGCCACCAGCAGAGATTTACGGGGAGGAATGAACACTGAAGCTTTCTTT. Protein sequence: CATSRDLRGGMNTEAFF.

V is TRBV6-6 and J is TRBJ2-3; the D gene is possibly TRBD1 (5 bases). Germline lookup yields CDR1 MNHNY and CDR2 SVGAGI (reference sequence). The CDR3 extends over 15 amino acids. Between the trimmed V and J ends, which lost 2 bases and 0 bases, there was a span of 9 bases. This chain's CDR3 is CASSYRQLSTDTQYF. CDR3 DNA: TGTGCCAGCAGTTACAGACAGCTTAGCACAGATACGCAGTATTTT.

The chain joins TRBV6-5 to TRBJ2-2, with a tentative D call TRBD1 (5 bases). The germline V and J ends were trimmed by 7 bases and 6 bases, with 18 bases remaining between them. This CDR3 contains 15 residues. Germline V gene data show CDR1 as MNHEY and CDR2 as SVGAGI. The CDR3 DNA is TGTGCCAGCACGACAGCTTCCACGTGGCCCGGGGAGCTGTTTTTT. This sequence encodes CASTTASTWPGELFF.

This sequence joins TRBV16 and TRBJ2-1; TRBD2 matches 11 bases. V shed 0 bases and J 0 bases; nucleotides not matched to a gene: 4. The germline gives CDR1 KGHSY, CDR2 FQNENV. CDR3 length: 18 amino acids. CDR3 loop: CASSQSVTSGVSYNEQFF. The CDR3 DNA sequence: TGTGCCAGCAGCCAATCCGTGACTAGCGGGGTCTCCTACAATGAGCAGTTCTTC. Variable domain in full (rest from reference TRBV16 and TRBJ2-1): GEEVAQTPKHLVRGEGQKAKLYCAPIKGHSYVFWYQQVLKNEFKFLISFQNENVFDETGMPKERFSAKCLPNSPCSLEIQATKLEDSAVYFCASSQSVTSGVSYNEQFFGPGTRLTVL.

The table lists this clone with a few counts. The genes are TRBV3-1 (or the pseudogene TRBV3-2) and TRBJ2-3, with 7 bases aligning to TRBD2. Germline assignment: CDR1 LGHDT and CDR2 YNNKEL (reference sequence). V trimming: 1 base; J trimming: 3 bases; junction bases outside the gene matches: 4. The CDR3 is made up of 15 amino acids. This CDR3 is CASSQALAVTDTQYF. The CDR3 nucleotides read TGTGCCAGCAGCCAAGCTCTAGCGGTTACAGATACGCAGTATTTT.

As DNA, the CDR3 is TGTGCCAGTGGAGACGTAGGACAGGGGGAAGAGACCCAGTACTTC. Translated: CASGDVGQGEETQYF. The V gene is TRBV19, the J gene TRBJ2-5; 10 nucleotides agree with TRBD1. The CDR3 has 15 amino acids. The trim removed 8 bases at V and 3 bases at J, leaving 9 bases unmatched. CDR1 LNHDA and CDR2 SQIVND come from the germline V gene (reference sequence).

The J gene is TRBJ2-1, the V gene TRBV5-1; 9 bases line up with TRBD1. The CDR3 totals 15 residues. The germline V gene encodes CDR1 SGHRS and CDR2 YFSETQ. The ends lost 0 bases at V and 7 bases at J; junction bases unmatched: 5. The CDR3 loop is CASSLGYRGRNEQFF. The CDR3 DNA is TGCGCCAGCAGCTTGGGATACAGGGGGCGGAATGAGCAGTTCTTC. The variable domain in full, with the rest retrieved from reference TRBV5-1 and TRBJ2-1, is KAGVTQTPRYLIKTRGQQVTLSCSPISGHRSVSWYQQTPGQGLQFLFEYFSETQRNKGNFPGRFSGRQFSNSRSEMNVSTLELGDSALYLCASSLGYRGRNEQFFGPGTRLTVL.

The chain links TRBV27 to TRBJ1-5; TRBD1 aligns across 7 bases. Germline V gene lookup returns CDR1 MNHEY and CDR2 SMNVEV (reference sequence). V gave up 5 bases and J gave up 0 bases; unmatched junction bases: 7. This CDR3 has 16 residues. CDR3 nucleotides: TGTGCCAGCAGTCCCTGGACAGGATTTAGCAATCAGCCCCAGCATTTT. Its translation is CASSPWTGFSNQPQHF.

This chain links TRBV5-1 with TRBJ2-3; 11 nucleotides line up with TRBD2. V trimming: 4 bases; J trimming: 6 bases; junction bases outside the gene matches: 7. Germline V CDR1 and CDR2: SGHRS, YFSETQ. This CDR3 has 15 residues. The CDR3 spells CASSIAGGPSDTQYF. CDR3 in DNA: TGCGCCAGCAGCATAGCGGGAGGGCCCTCGGATACGCAGTATTTT.

This chain joins TRBV19 and TRBJ1-5; 7 nucleotides match TRBD1. Germline values: CDR1 LNHDA, CDR2 SQIVND (reference sequence). V shed 2 bases and J 3 bases; nucleotides not matched to a gene: 7. The CDR3 totals 16 residues. CDR3 coding DNA: TGTGCCAGTAGTATATTCAGGGGGGTGAACAATCAGCCCCAGCATTTT. It translates to CASSIFRGVNNQPQHF.

The DNA of the CDR3 is TGTGCCAGCAGCTTGGGACAGGGAGACTATGGCTACACCTTC. It translates to CASSLGQGDYGYTF. V gene TRBV7-9 combines with J gene TRBJ1-2, with TRBD1 identical over 9 bases. The CDR3 covers 14 residues. Germline V CDR1 and CDR2: SEHNR, FQNEAQ (reference sequence). V shed 3 bases and J 3 bases; nucleotides not matched to a gene: 2.

V usage is TRBV6-5 and J usage is TRBJ1-2, with 9 bases that match TRBD1. The germline V gene has CDR1 MNHEY and CDR2 SVGAGI. CDR3 length equals 15 residues. J lost 7 bases, V lost 7 bases, and 13 bases had no gene match. The CDR3 DNA is TGTGCCAGCACCAAGACGGACAGGGGAGGTCTTGGCTACACCTTC. Amino acid sequence: CASTKTDRGGLGYTF.

The rearrangement joins TRBV4-1 to TRBJ2-3; TRBD2 agrees at 10 bases. In germline, CDR1 is MGHRA, CDR2 YSYEKL. The length of the CDR3 is 19 residues. J gave up 0 bases and V 4 bases, and 13 bases lay outside the gene matches. CDR3 sequence reads: CASSLRVVLAGTSTDTQYF. DNA of the CDR3: TGCGCCAGCAGCCTTCGTGTAGTACTAGCGGGAACTAGCACAGATACGCAGTATTTT.